These 17 T cell receptor beta chains share one sample of origin, sequenced in a study of OX40 agonist ivuxolimab in advanced cancers. Only in-frame clones appear in the TCRdb table, and some are missing; sequencing was by immunoSEQ multiplex PCR. In the table there are tens of thousands of clones, nearly 85% of which are singletons. The starting material was CD4+ or CD8+ T cells sorted from blood, obtained in a trial of the OX40 agonist ivuxolimab. The source is an adult with an advanced solid tumor such as melanoma, head and neck, liver or kidney cancer.

The chain has TRBV6-1 and TRBJ1-1; weak D call: TRBD1 (6 bases). The CDR3 loop spans 12 amino acids. Germline lookup yields CDR1 MNHNS and CDR2 SASEGT. V shed 6 bases and J shed 7 bases, with 12 bases lying between them. The CDR3 is CASSKQGIEAFF. CDR3 nucleotides: TGTGCCAGCAGCAAACAGGGCATTGAAGCTTTCTTT.

The CDR3 region has the DNA TGCGCCAGCAGCCGCTCTTCCCGGGCTGACAATGAGCAGTTCTTC. This encodes CASSRSSRADNEQFF. The chain carries TRBV5-1 and TRBJ2-1; the D is unclear. The CDR3 has 15 amino acids. The V gene lost 4 bases and the J gene lost 5 bases, with 16 bases spanning the gap. Germline CDR1 is SGHRS and CDR2 is YFSETQ.

This sequence joins TRBV11-2 and TRBJ1-1; 9 positions agree with TRBD1. The germline CDR1 and CDR2 sequences are SGHAT and FQNNGV. Trimming removed 5 bases from V and 0 bases from J; junction bases left unmatched: 7. The CDR3 covers 16 residues. The CDR3 loop is CASSNRGQVMNTEAFF. As DNA, the CDR3 is TGTGCCAGCAGCAACAGGGGGCAAGTAATGAACACTGAAGCTTTCTTT.

This clone was recorded a few times. The chain links TRBV18 to TRBJ2-1; D is perhaps TRBD1 (8 bases). The CDR3 has 17 residues. Germline V gives CDR1 KGHSH, CDR2 LQKENI. Between the trimmed V and J ends, which lost 5 bases and 7 bases, there was a span of 24 bases. CDR3 protein: CASSLPGGDRGGNEQFF. The CDR3 DNA is TGTGCCAGCTCATTACCCGGTGGTGACAGGGGAGGGAATGAGCAGTTCTTC. Full variable domain (outside the CDR3, taken from reference TRBV18 and TRBJ2-1): NAGVMQNPRHLVRRRGQEARLRCSPMKGHSHVYWYRQLPEEGLKFMVYLQKENIIDESGMPKERFSAEFPKEGPSILRIQQVVRGDSAAYFCASSLPGGDRGGNEQFFGPGTRLTVL.

This chain joins TRBV7-2 and TRBJ1-6, with 8 bases aligning to TRBD1. Per the germline V gene, CDR1 is SGHTA and CDR2 is FQGNSA. With V trimmed by 5 bases and J by 7 bases, 4 bases remained unmatched. There are 14 residues in the CDR3. The CDR3 region has the DNA TGTGCCAGCAGCGTGACAGGGGACAATTCACCCCTCCACTTT. It yields the protein CASSVTGDNSPLHF.

V gene TRBV6-1 combines with J gene TRBJ2-6, with D possibly called TRBD1 or TRBD2 (5 bases each). Trimming took 4 bases from V and 3 from J, leaving 22 bases between them. Germline CDR1 MNHNS, CDR2 SASEGT. The length of the CDR3 is 19 residues. Here the CDR3 DNA reads TGTGCCAGCAGTGGGCCCTCGGGACGGATGGCCTTTGGGGCCAACGTCCTGACTTTC. Its translation: CASSGPSGRMAFGANVLTF.

This chain links TRBV10-1 with TRBJ2-7; D unresolved. V dropped 5 bases and J dropped 0 bases, with 11 bases sitting between them. The CDR3 totals 14 residues. CDR1 is WNHNN and CDR2 is SYGVQD in the germline V gene (reference sequence). The CDR3 DNA sequence: TGCGCCAGCAGTAAAGACTCCAGCTCCTACGAGCAGTACTTC. Amino acids: CASSKDSSSYEQYF.

This clone is medium-sized within its sample. V is TRBV5-4 and J is TRBJ2-7; TRBD2 matches at 7 bases. Trimming took 0 bases from V and 6 from J; bases not matched to a gene: 3. CDR3 length: 13 amino acids. Germline CDR1 reads SGHNT; CDR2 reads YYREEE (reference sequence). CDR3 DNA: TGTGCCAGCAGCTTGGAGCCGGGGGGCGAGCAGTACTTC. It encodes CASSLEPGGEQYF.

The rearrangement links TRBV10-3 to TRBJ2-7, with 7 bases that match TRBD1. Losses at the gene ends were 3 bases for V and 4 bases for J; bases not matched to a gene: 12. Germline V gene data show CDR1 as ENHRY and CDR2 as SYGVKD. This CDR3 is 16 amino acids long. The CDR3 reads CAISDIKGRGKYEQYF. The CDR3 DNA follows: TGTGCCATCAGTGACATCAAGGGCAGGGGGAAATACGAGCAGTACTTC.

This clone was found once. The rearrangement joins TRBV5-1 to TRBJ1-5, with D hard to call. The CDR3 length is 14 residues. V was shortened by 0 bases and J by 0 bases, with 4 bases between the two germline ends. Germline CDR1 reads SGHRS; CDR2 reads YFSETQ. The CDR3 DNA follows: TGCGCCAGCAGCTTGGGGAATAGCAATCAGCCCCAGCATTTT. Protein sequence: CASSLGNSNQPQHF.

The CDR3 spells CASSRQAGANVLTF. The CDR3 DNA follows: TGTGCCAGCAGTCGACAGGCTGGGGCCAACGTCCTGACTTTC. The genes are TRBV6-5 and TRBJ2-6, with a tentative D call TRBD1 (6 bases). This CDR3 contains 14 residues. V lost 5 bases to trimming and J lost 2 bases, with 7 bases between them. Looked up from germline, CDR1 is MNHEY and CDR2 is SVGAGI.

The chain couples TRBV10-3 to TRBJ2-1; D might be TRBD2 (5 bases). V dropped 5 bases and J dropped 5 bases, with 16 bases sitting between them. Germline values: CDR1 ENHRY, CDR2 SYGVKD. There are 15 residues in the CDR3. CDR3 bases: TGTGCCATCAGTAGAAGCGGATCGGAGAACAATGAGCAGTTCTTC. It is translated as CAISRSGSENNEQFF.

The V gene is TRBV19, the J gene TRBJ1-2; D gene uncertain. This CDR3 contains 12 residues. Between the trimmed V and J ends, which lost 6 bases and 8 bases, there was a span of 13 bases. Germline values: CDR1 LNHDA, CDR2 SQIVND (reference sequence). CDR3 sequence (DNA): TGTGCCAGTAGATTACCACGACTCGGCTACACCTTC. Translating gives CASRLPRLGYTF. Based on the CDR3 plus reference TRBV19 and TRBJ1-2, the full variable domain is DGGITQSPKYLFRKEGQNVTLSCEQNLNHDAMYWYRQDPGQGLRLIYYSQIVNDFQKGDIAEGYSVSREKKESFPLTVTSAQKNPTAFYLCASRLPRLGYTFGSGTRLTVV.

This rearrangement joins TRBV11-2 to TRBJ1-1; no reliable D call. V was shortened by 5 bases and J by 0 bases, with 16 bases between the two germline ends. CDR1 and CDR2 from the germline V gene are SGHAT and FQNNGV. This CDR3 region has 16 residues. CDR3 nucleotide sequence: TGTGCCAGCAGCCTAGGTAGCTCAGGCATGAACACTGAAGCTTTCTTT. Translating it yields CASSLGSSGMNTEAFF.

In its sample, this clone was seen a few times. The chain employs TRBV21-1 and TRBJ1-5; the DNA was not used to check the table's D call, TRBD1. TRBV21-1 is a known pseudogene. The CDR3 contains 22 residues. CDR3 bases: TGTGCCAGCAGCAAAGGGTTGGGTCGGCGGGACAGGGGGGCCCTCGTGAATCAGCCCCAGCATTTT. Translating gives CASSKGLGRRDRGALVNQPQHF.

The V call is TRBV5-6, the J call TRBJ1-1; no reliable D call. The CDR3 is 14 residues long. V was shortened by 0 bases and J by 5 bases, with 11 bases between the two germline ends. Germline V gene sequence: CDR1 SGHDT, CDR2 YYEEEE. The CDR3 region has the DNA TGTGCCAGCAGCTTGGGGCGTCGAGGTACTGAAGCTTTCTTT. Translation gives CASSLGRRGTEAFF.

This chain uses TRBV5-1 with TRBJ2-1; TRBD2 matches at 8 bases. The V gene end was trimmed by 3 bases and the J gene end by 6 bases; junction bases not matched to a gene: 8. Per the germline V gene, CDR1 is SGHRS and CDR2 is YFSETQ. The CDR3 contains 15 residues. As DNA, the CDR3 is TGCGCCAGCAGCTCCGGGACTAGTCCCGGCAATGAGCAGTTCTTC. Its protein is CASSSGTSPGNEQFF.